This T cell receptor (beta chain) was profiled in a study of cytomegalovirus exposure and HLA in healthy donors. About the study: An earlier analysis found around 100 million unique TCR beta sequences from around 180 million T cells.

The PCR ran on 60 Vbeta and 13 Jbeta primers. This table comes from immunoSEQ multiplex PCR, and its TCRdb copy is limited to in-frame clones, with some not included. The sample comprises over 150,000 clones, just under 85% of which are singletons, and more than 4% rests with the top ten. Germline CDR1 reads SNHLY; CDR2 reads FYNNEI. The V and J ends lost 4 bases and 0 bases respectively, with 10 bases between them. CDR3 size: 15 residues. Notes on the study in general: Segments of the TCR beta V type were, in most cases, productive about 87% or about 30% of the time in an earlier analysis. In a later analysis, TCR beta V- and J-gene trimming was associated with a missense DCLRE1C variant.

With respect to this clone: The antigen is undetermined.

This chain links TRBV2 with TRBJ1-3; no clear D gene. The origin of this receptor is a girl aged 10-17 years in good health and CMV-seropositive. Sequencing was done on a sample of PBMCs. CDR3 bases: TGTGCCAGCAGTGCGGGTCAGTCCTCTGGAAACACCATATATTTT. Protein sequence: CASSAGQSSGNTIYF. Full variable domain (rest looked up from reference TRBV2 and TRBJ1-3): EPEVTQTPSHQVTQMGQEVILRCVPISNHLYFYWYRQILGQKVEFLVSFYNNEISEKSEIFDDQFSVERPDGSNFTLKIRSTKLEDSAMYFCASSAGQSSGNTIYFGEGSWLTVV.